Detailed here is one T cell receptor (beta chain). Its antigen is unidentified. Method: immunoSEQ multiplex PCR; TCRdb's copy keeps in-frame clones and lacks some. This sample carries 13,000 or so clones, around 68% of them seen once, and the ten largest clones take about 20%. CDR3 length: 12 amino acids. The V gene's germline CDR1 is GTSNPN and CDR2 SVGIG (reference sequence). The ends were cut back, 2 bases at V and 0 bases at J, with 4 bases in the middle. The data belong to a study of CD4+ T cells in melanoma. Study-wide results and limits: Diverse differentiation states were reported for melanoma neoantigen-specific CD4+ T cells.

This clonotype originated in a human donor with melanoma. This rearrangement joins TRBV30 to TRBJ2-5, with D uncertain. Sequenced input: cells from a culture (not recorded whether cultured in vitro). The CDR3 DNA is TGTGCCTGGAGTACAAACCAAGAGACCCAGTACTTC. Translation: CAWSTNQETQYF.